One and the same sample provided the 28 T cell receptor beta chains below, sequenced in a study of T cell repertoires in cytomegalovirus infection. In TCRdb, the reads were re-called with MiXCR into one record per CDR3 protein. The table shows more than 500,000 distinct CDR3 sequences, with 15% to 20% occurring only once. Sequencing was done on a sample of CD8+ T cells from PBMCs. Receptors originate from a human donor in good health (CMV status not recorded). Some clones in this sample may be carry-over from other donors' samples.

This clonotype was seen ten or more times. This chain connects TRBV7-2 to TRBJ1-3, with TRBD1 matching over 7 bases. CDR3 length: 15 residues. Germline-derived CDR1 and CDR2 are SGHTA and FQGNSA. J lost 4 bases, V lost 3 bases, and 6 bases had no gene match. Here the CDR3 DNA reads TGTGCCAGCAGCTTGGGACAGACCGGGGGAAACACCATATATTTT. Residues: CASSLGQTGGNTIYF.

This clonotype was picked up many times. The chain uses TRBV7-9 and TRBJ2-1; D may correspond to TRBD1 or TRBD2 (5 bases each). Germline loops: CDR1 SEHNR, CDR2 FQNEAQ (reference sequence). Trimming took off 5 bases at V and 3 bases at J, with 14 bases between the two ends. The CDR3 covers 15 residues. As DNA, the CDR3 is TGTGCCAGCAGCCCTAACGGGGACCTCTACAATGAGCAGTTCTTC. This translates into CASSPNGDLYNEQFF.

The rearrangement joins TRBV10-3 to TRBJ2-2; D is unclear. Germline V gene lookup returns CDR1 ENHRY and CDR2 SYGVKD. Trimming pared 11 bases from V and 3 bases from J, leaving 7 bases between. The CDR3 length is 11 residues. The CDR3 sequence is CALEDTGELFF. The CDR3 DNA reads TGTGCCCTTGAAGACACCGGGGAGCTGTTTTTT.

The chain employs TRBV28 and TRBJ2-1; D is uncertain. Germline V lookup: CDR1 MDHEN, CDR2 SYDVKM. Trimming shortened V by 2 bases and J by 4 bases, and 12 bases separated the two germline ends. This CDR3 is built from 15 residues. CDR3 nucleotides: TGTGCCAGCAGTTTAGGTATCGGCCCATACAATGAGCAGTTCTTC. Its protein product is CASSLGIGPYNEQFF.

This clonotype has at least ten counts. This chain links TRBV11-2 with TRBJ2-2; tentative D call: TRBD2 (5 bases). Germline assignment: CDR1 SGHAT and CDR2 FQNNGV. V was trimmed by 1 base and J by 2 bases, leaving 11 bases between them. The CDR3 has 16 residues. The CDR3 DNA follows: TGTGCCAGCAGCTTAGGACTACTCACCAACACCGGGGAGCTGTTTTTT. This translates into CASSLGLLTNTGELFF. Complete variable domain (other parts from reference TRBV11-2 and TRBJ2-2): EAGVAQSPRYKIIEKRQSVAFWCNPISGHATLYWYQQILGQGPKLLIQFQNNGVVDDSQLPKDRFSAERLKGVDSTLKIQPAKLEDSAVYLCASSLGLLTNTGELFFGEGSRLTVL.

The genes are TRBV6-5 and TRBJ2-7, with D possibly TRBD2 on 6 matching bases. The germline gives CDR1 MNHEY, CDR2 SVGAGI. V gave up 8 bases and J gave up 6 bases, with 11 bases separating them. The CDR3 runs to 11 residues. CDR3 coding DNA: TGTGCCAGCCGGGTGGGGGGCGAGCAGTACTTC. This encodes CASRVGGEQYF.

The J gene is TRBJ2-1, the V gene TRBV3-1; no clear D. Germline lookup yields CDR1 LGHDT and CDR2 YNNKEL (reference sequence). The CDR3 length is 15 residues. V lost 1 base, J lost 8 bases, and 15 bases lay in between. CDR3 sequence: CASSQGQRRSHEQFF. The CDR3 bases are TGTGCCAGCAGCCAAGGGCAGCGCCGCTCGCATGAGCAGTTCTTC.

This sequence joins TRBV5-5 and TRBJ1-1; 10 bases are a match to TRBD1. Germline-derived CDR1 and CDR2 are SGHKS and YYEKEE (reference sequence). The junction had 6 bases not matched to a gene; V was cut back by 3 bases and J by 7 bases. The CDR3 has 14 residues. Here the CDR3 reads CASSWAGDRGEAFF. DNA of the CDR3: TGTGCCAGCAGCTGGGCCGGGGACAGGGGTGAAGCTTTCTTT.

This clonotype was counted ten times or more. CDR3 DNA sequence: TGTGCCAGCAGCCAAGGGGGGGACAGCTATGAAAAACTGTTTTTT. Encoded protein: CASSQGGDSYEKLFF. V usage is TRBV6-6 and J usage is TRBJ1-4, with 7 bases identical to TRBD1. V was pared by 6 bases and J by 6 bases, with 10 bases of the junction left unmatched. This CDR3 is 15 amino acids long. From germline, CDR1 is MNHNY and CDR2 SVGAGI (reference sequence).

This clonotype has ten or more counts. The rearrangement links TRBV28 to TRBJ1-1; TRBD1 matches at 8 bases. The CDR3 length is 16 residues. The V segment lost 7 bases and the J segment 3 bases; nucleotides outside the gene matches: 13. Germline V gene data show CDR1 as MDHEN and CDR2 as SYDVKM. The CDR3 is CASTPYGQGGDTEAFF. The CDR3 region has the DNA TGTGCCAGCACGCCTTATGGACAGGGAGGGGACACTGAAGCTTTCTTT.

The chain uses TRBV2 and TRBJ2-2, with TRBD1 identical over 8 bases. The CDR3 sequence is 15 residues long. Trimming cost V 3 bases and J 5 bases; bases outside gene matches: 5. Germline CDR1 reads SNHLY; CDR2 reads FYNNEI. CDR3 sequence (DNA): TGTGCCAGCAGTGATCTCGACAGGGGAACCGGGGAGCTGTTTTTT. Its translation is CASSDLDRGTGELFF.

This clonotype has more than one count but fewer than ten. This chain joins TRBV29-1 and TRBJ2-6; TRBD2 aligns across 7 bases. The germline V gene encodes CDR1 SQVTM and CDR2 ANQGSEA. The length of the CDR3 is 15 residues. The J segment lost 0 bases and the V segment lost 5 bases, leaving 4 bases of the junction unmatched. The CDR3 spells CSVYWGGSGANVLTF. For the CDR3, the DNA is TGCAGCGTTTATTGGGGGGGCTCTGGGGCCAACGTCCTGACTTTC.

At least ten counts were recorded for this clonotype. At one boundary the junction diverges from the germline segment, which might be a read error. This chain uses TRBV9 with TRBJ1-3; 12 nucleotides agree with TRBD1. Germline V lookup: CDR1 SGDLS, CDR2 YYNGEE. The CDR3 loop spans 16 amino acids. CDR3 sequence (DNA): TGTGCCAGCAGCCCTCAGGGACAGGGGGCTGGTAACACCATATATTTT. Its protein product is CASSPQGQGAGNTIYF.

This sequence joins TRBV29-1 and TRBJ1-1; 10 bases are shared with TRBD1. The CDR3 length is 13 residues. Germline lookup yields CDR1 SQVTM and CDR2 ANQGSEA. The junction had 1 base not matched to a gene; V was cut back by 6 bases and J by 0 bases. This CDR3 reads CSVGTGVNTEAFF. The CDR3, as DNA: TGCAGCGTCGGGACAGGGGTGAACACTGAAGCTTTCTTT.

This clonotype was recorded at least ten times. J is TRBJ2-7 and V is TRBV2; TRBD2 agrees at 11 bases. CDR3 length equals 17 residues. CDR1 is SNHLY, CDR2 FYNNEI, per germline. The trim removed 7 bases at V and 2 bases at J, leaving 13 bases unmatched. CDR3 sequence: CASKGQLAGGNTYEQYF. The CDR3 DNA reads as TGTGCCAGCAAGGGACAGCTAGCGGGGGGAAACACCTACGAGCAGTACTTC.

In this sample, this clonotype turned up many times. The CDR3 DNA reads as TGCGCCAGCAGCCAAGATCCGGTCAATCAGCCCCAGCATTTT. Translation gives CASSQDPVNQPQHF. The chain has TRBV4-1 and TRBJ1-5; no clear D gene. This CDR3 has 14 amino acids. Germline loops: CDR1 MGHRA, CDR2 YSYEKL. Trimming took 0 bases from V and 3 from J, leaving 6 bases between them.

This clonotype occurred many times. The chain couples TRBV11-2 to TRBJ2-3; TRBD2 agrees at 13 bases. From germline, CDR1 is SGHAT and CDR2 FQNNGV. With 2 bases clipped from V and 4 bases from J, the junction kept 0 bases outside the gene matches. The CDR3 consists of 15 residues. The CDR3 nucleotides read TGTGCCAGCAGCTTAACTAGCGGGGGGGCAGATACGCAGTATTTT. Translating gives CASSLTSGGADTQYF.

Written as DNA, the CDR3 is TGCGCCGCCCGGGACAGGTACAATGAGCAGTTCTTC. Amino acids: CAARDRYNEQFF. The rearrangement joins TRBV4-1 to TRBJ2-1; 8 bases agree with TRBD1. Germline V gene sequence: CDR1 MGHRA, CDR2 YSYEKL. This CDR3 spans 12 amino acids. With 11 bases clipped from V and 4 bases from J, the junction kept 4 bases outside the gene matches.

This clonotype has more than one count but fewer than ten. The chain uses TRBV30 and TRBJ2-3, with 10 bases identical to TRBD2. The germline V gene encodes CDR1 GTSNPN and CDR2 SVGIG (reference sequence). CDR3 length: 15 residues. The J segment lost 2 bases and the V segment lost 0 bases, leaving 2 bases of the junction unmatched. CDR3 loop: CAWSVLAGTTDTQYF. The CDR3 DNA reads as TGTGCCTGGAGTGTACTAGCGGGGACCACAGATACGCAGTATTTT.

The V call is TRBV4-2, the J call TRBJ1-1, with TRBD1 matching over 10 bases. CDR3 size: 15 residues. With 3 bases clipped from V and 6 bases from J, the junction kept 7 bases outside the gene matches. Germline CDR1 and CDR2: LGHNA and YNFKEQ. DNA for the CDR3: TGTGCCAGCAGCCAGGAAGGGACAGGGGCCCCTGAAGCTTTCTTT. Protein: CASSQEGTGAPEAFF.

There are many counts of this clonotype. V usage is TRBV12-3 or TRBV12-4 and J usage is TRBJ1-2; perhaps TRBD1 as D (6 bases). Trimming removed 5 bases from V and 5 bases from J, with 21 bases in between. This CDR3 contains 16 residues. The CDR3: CASSPETGGAGYGYTF. CDR3 coding DNA: TGTGCCAGCAGTCCCGAGACGGGGGGCGCGGGATATGGCTACACCTTC.

This clonotype has ten or more counts. The genes are TRBV7-8 and TRBJ1-1; 7 bases line up with TRBD1. Per germline, CDR1 SGHVS and CDR2 FQNEAQ. The CDR3 length is 15 residues. V lost 0 bases, J lost 2 bases, and 3 bases stayed unmatched. The CDR3 bases are TGTGCCAGCAGCTTAGCAGGGGGCCTAAACACTGAAGCTTTCTTT. This encodes CASSLAGGLNTEAFF.

This clonotype was recorded at least ten times. The chain combines TRBV4-1 with TRBJ2-5, with 12 bases matching TRBD2. The germline CDR1 and CDR2 sequences are MGHRA and YSYEKL. Germline trimming cut 2 bases from V and 7 bases from J; bases unmatched to any gene: 8. The CDR3 loop spans 16 amino acids. CDR3 nucleotide sequence: TGCGCCAGCAGCCAAACGACTAGCGGGAGTGGAGGGACCCAGTACTTC. Translating it yields CASSQTTSGSGGTQYF.

This clonotype was seen more than once but under ten times. The chain couples TRBV27 to TRBJ1-1, with D possibly matching TRBD1 (5 bases). Germline CDR1 and CDR2: MNHEY and SMNVEV (reference sequence). The V end was cut by 6 bases, the J end by 0 bases, with 14 bases between. The CDR3 spans 15 residues. CDR3 nucleotides: TGTGCCAGCAGCCTTGACAGCCCGATGAACACTGAAGCTTTCTTT. Translated: CASSLDSPMNTEAFF.

Worth noting for this clonotype: A much larger clone differs from this one at a single base, so this may be a read error. V usage is TRBV7-9 and J usage is TRBJ2-2; TRBD1 aligns across 7 bases. The CDR3 is 15 amino acids. Looked up from germline, CDR1 is SEHNR and CDR2 is FQNEAQ (reference sequence). After removal of 6 bases from V and 4 bases from J, the junction contained 8 bases not matched to a gene. The CDR3 region has the DNA TGTGCCAGCAGGAGGGGACAGTGGCTCACCGGGGAGCTGTTTTTT. This encodes CASRRGQWLTGELFF.

This clonotype was observed many times. The rearrangement links TRBV7-9 to TRBJ1-2; no definite D call. V was pared by 11 bases and J by 2 bases, with 15 bases between. This CDR3 is built from 13 residues. The germline V gene has CDR1 SEHNR and CDR2 FQNEAQ (reference sequence). The DNA for the CDR3 is TGTGCCTCCCGAGGCGGGAAGAACTATGGCTACACCTTC. Translating gives CASRGGKNYGYTF.

This rearrangement joins TRBV27 to TRBJ1-1, with TRBD1 matching over 8 bases. Trimming cost V 2 bases and J 8 bases; bases outside gene matches: 7. In germline, CDR1 is MNHEY, CDR2 SMNVEV (reference sequence). There are 14 residues in the CDR3. This CDR3 is CASSLRAGGREAFF. Written as DNA, the CDR3 is TGTGCCAGCAGTTTAAGGGCAGGGGGCCGGGAAGCTTTCTTT.

This clonotype occurred a few times. The chain carries TRBV6-5 and TRBJ1-2; D perhaps matches TRBD1 (5 bases). The CDR3 spans 13 residues. V shed 2 bases and J shed 8 bases, with 12 bases lying between them. Germline V lookup: CDR1 MNHEY, CDR2 SVGAGI. The CDR3: CASSYAGGKGYTF. The DNA of the CDR3 is TGTGCCAGCAGTTACGCCGGGGGGAAAGGCTACACCTTC.